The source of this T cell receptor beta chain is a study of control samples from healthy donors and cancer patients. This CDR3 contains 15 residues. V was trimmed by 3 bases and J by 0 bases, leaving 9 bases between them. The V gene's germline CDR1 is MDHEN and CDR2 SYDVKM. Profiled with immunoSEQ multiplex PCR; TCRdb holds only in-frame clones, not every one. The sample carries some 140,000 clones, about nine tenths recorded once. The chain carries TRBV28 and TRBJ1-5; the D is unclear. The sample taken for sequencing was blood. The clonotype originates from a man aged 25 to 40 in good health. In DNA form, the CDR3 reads TGTGCCAGCAGTTTCCGGGGAATTAGCAATCAGCCCCAGCATTTT. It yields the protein CASSFRGISNQPQHF.